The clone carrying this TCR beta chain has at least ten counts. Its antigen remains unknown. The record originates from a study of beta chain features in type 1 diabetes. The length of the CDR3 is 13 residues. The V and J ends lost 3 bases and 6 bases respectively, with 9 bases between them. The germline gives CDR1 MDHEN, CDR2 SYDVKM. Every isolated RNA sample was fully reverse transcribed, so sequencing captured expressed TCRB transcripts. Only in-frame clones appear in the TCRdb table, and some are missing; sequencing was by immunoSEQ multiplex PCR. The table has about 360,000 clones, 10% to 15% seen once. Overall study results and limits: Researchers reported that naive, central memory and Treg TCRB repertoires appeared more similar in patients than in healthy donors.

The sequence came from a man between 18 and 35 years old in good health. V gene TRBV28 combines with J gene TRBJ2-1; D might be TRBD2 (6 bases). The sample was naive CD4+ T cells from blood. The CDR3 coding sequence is TGTGCCAGCAGTTTGCCAGCGGGCAATGAGCAGTTCTTC. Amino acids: CASSLPAGNEQFF.